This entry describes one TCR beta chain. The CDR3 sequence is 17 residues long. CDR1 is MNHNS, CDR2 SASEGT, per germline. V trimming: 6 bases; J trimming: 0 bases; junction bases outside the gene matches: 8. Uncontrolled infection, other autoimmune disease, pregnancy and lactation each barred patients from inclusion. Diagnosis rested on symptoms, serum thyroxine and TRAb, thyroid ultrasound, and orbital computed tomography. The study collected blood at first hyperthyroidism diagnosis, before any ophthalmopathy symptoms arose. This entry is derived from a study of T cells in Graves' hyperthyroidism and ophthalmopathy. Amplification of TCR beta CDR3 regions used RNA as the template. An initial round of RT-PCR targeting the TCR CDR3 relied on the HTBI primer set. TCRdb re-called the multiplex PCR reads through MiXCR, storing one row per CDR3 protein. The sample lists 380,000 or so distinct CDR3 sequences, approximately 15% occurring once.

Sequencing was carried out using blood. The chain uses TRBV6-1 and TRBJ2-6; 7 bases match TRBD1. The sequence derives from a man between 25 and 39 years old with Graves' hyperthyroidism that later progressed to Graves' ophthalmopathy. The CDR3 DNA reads TGTGCCAGCAGAAGGGACAGCTTGAGCTCTGGGGCCAACGTCCTGACTTTC. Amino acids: CASRRDSLSSGANVLTF.